These 29 T cell receptor beta chains originate from one sample sequenced in a study of blood T cell repertoires in COVID-19. Sequencing was performed with immunoSEQ multiplex PCR; in TCRdb, only in-frame clones are kept and a portion is missing. The repertoire holds about 210,000 clones, with 86% as singletons. Sample: PBMCs or T cells enriched from blood (not recorded which). All receptors derive from a woman in her thirties or forties in a cohort exposed to, infected with or recovered from COVID-19 (not recorded which).

V gene TRBV5-5 combines with J gene TRBJ2-7; the D is unclear. Trimming took off 2 bases at V and 0 bases at J, with 9 bases between the two ends. CDR1 is SGHKS and CDR2 is YYEKEE in the germline V gene (reference sequence). This CDR3 contains 14 residues. DNA of the CDR3: TGTGCCAGCAGCTTCGGCGGCAGCTCCTACGAGCAGTACTTC. It yields the protein CASSFGGSSYEQYF.

The chain combines TRBV5-1 with TRBJ2-7; TRBD1 aligns across 10 bases. Germline V gene data show CDR1 as SGHRS and CDR2 as YFSETQ. CDR3 length: 17 amino acids. V shed 1 base and J 3 bases; nucleotides not matched to a gene: 10. The CDR3 nucleotides are TGCGCCAGCAGCTTGTTTTTCCAGGGACAGGGGATCTACGAGCAGTACTTC. Its protein product is CASSLFFQGQGIYEQYF.

The chain joins TRBV6-5 to TRBJ2-3, with 7 bases that match TRBD1. J lost 0 bases, V lost 6 bases, and 6 bases had no gene match. This CDR3 contains 15 residues. The germline CDR1 and CDR2 sequences are MNHEY and SVGAGI. The CDR3 DNA is TGTGCCAGCAGACTCCGGGACAGTAGCACAGATACGCAGTATTTT. Its translation: CASRLRDSSTDTQYF.

A few counts support this clone. The chain carries TRBV27 and TRBJ2-7; TRBD1 is a possible D gene (6 bases). The CDR3 is 15 residues long. V lost 2 bases, J lost 7 bases, and 18 bases lay in between. CDR1 and CDR2 from the germline V gene are MNHEY and SMNVEV (reference sequence). The CDR3 loop is CASSLDRLGAREQYF. CDR3 nucleotide sequence: TGTGCCAGCAGTTTAGACAGGCTGGGCGCACGAGAGCAGTACTTC.

In its sample, this clone was seen once. CDR3 amino acids: CAWSGTGGRTEAFF. The CDR3 DNA reads TGTGCCTGGAGTGGTACAGGGGGCAGAACTGAAGCTTTCTTT. The chain recombines TRBV30 with TRBJ1-1; 9 positions agree with TRBD1. With 1 base clipped from V and 5 bases from J, the junction kept 5 bases outside the gene matches. CDR3 size: 14 residues. The germline V gene encodes CDR1 GTSNPN and CDR2 SVGIG (reference sequence).

The chain carries TRBV11-2 and TRBJ2-5; D is possibly TRBD1 (6 bases). With 0 bases removed from V and 5 bases from J, the gap between germline ends came to 13 bases. The germline V gene has CDR1 SGHAT and CDR2 FQNNGV. The CDR3 is made up of 15 amino acids. The CDR3 spells CASSLEWTAAETQYF. DNA of the CDR3: TGTGCCAGCAGCTTAGAATGGACAGCCGCCGAGACCCAGTACTTC. Full variable domain (remainder filled in from reference TRBV11-2 and TRBJ2-5): EAGVAQSPRYKIIEKRQSVAFWCNPISGHATLYWYQQILGQGPKLLIQFQNNGVVDDSQLPKDRFSAERLKGVDSTLKIQPAKLEDSAVYLCASSLEWTAAETQYFGPGTRLLVL.

This clone was observed once. The V call is TRBV5-6, the J call TRBJ2-1; D gene ambiguous. The V and J ends lost 4 bases and 7 bases respectively, with 18 bases between them. In germline, CDR1 is SGHDT, CDR2 YYEEEE. CDR3 size: 15 residues. CDR3 bases: TGTGCCAGCAGCCCCGGTCCTCAGGTTAGGAATGAGCAGTTCTTC. Residues: CASSPGPQVRNEQFF.

CDR3 coding DNA: TGTGCCACCAGCAGAGATTACCCCCAATGGCCCGGGGGGCCCGAAGCTTTCTTT. This sequence encodes CATSRDYPQWPGGPEAFF. This chain joins TRBV15 and TRBJ1-1; TRBD1 is a possible D gene (6 bases). Trimming stripped 0 bases from V and 8 bases from J, with 25 bases between. The germline V gene encodes CDR1 LNHNV and CDR2 YYDKDF (reference sequence). The CDR3 extends over 18 amino acids.

At least ten counts were recorded for this clone. The gene calls are TRBV7-9 and TRBJ2-5; 11 bases are a match to TRBD2. The J segment lost 3 bases and the V segment lost 5 bases, leaving 2 bases of the junction unmatched. CDR1 is SEHNR and CDR2 is FQNEAQ in the germline V gene (reference sequence). The CDR3 sequence is 14 residues long. The CDR3 loop is CASSKTSGKETQYF. The DNA of the CDR3 is TGTGCCAGCAGCAAGACTAGCGGGAAAGAGACCCAGTACTTC.

The V call is TRBV7-6, the J call TRBJ2-6; TRBD1 matches 8 bases. The CDR3 runs 21 residues. V trimming: 4 bases; J trimming: 0 bases; junction bases outside the gene matches: 17. The germline V gene has CDR1 SGHVS and CDR2 FNYEAQ. The CDR3 here is CASSWSPTGASLSSGANVLTF. The CDR3 DNA reads TGTGCCAGCAGCTGGTCCCCGACAGGGGCTAGTCTATCCTCTGGGGCCAACGTCCTGACTTTC.

In DNA form, the CDR3 reads TGTGCCACCAGTGAAGGGACTAGAGTCGGGGAGCTGTTTTTT. Translation gives CATSEGTRVGELFF. V and J are TRBV24-1 and TRBJ2-2; 8 nucleotides align to TRBD2. V was clipped by 4 bases and J by 7 bases; unmatched bases: 4. This CDR3 is 14 amino acids long. CDR1 is KGHDR, CDR2 SFDVKD, per germline.

This sequence joins TRBV5-1 and TRBJ2-1; D unclear. V lost 6 bases, J lost 1 base, and 5 bases lay in between. From germline, CDR1 is SGHRS and CDR2 YFSETQ. This CDR3 contains 12 residues. The CDR3 DNA reads TGCGCCAGCATTAAATCCTACAATGAGCAGTTCTTC. Translated: CASIKSYNEQFF. The entire variable domain, with the rest obtained from reference TRBV5-1 and TRBJ2-1, is as follows: KAGVTQTPRYLIKTRGQQVTLSCSPISGHRSVSWYQQTPGQGLQFLFEYFSETQRNKGNFPGRFSGRQFSNSRSEMNVSTLELGDSALYLCASIKSYNEQFFGPGTRLTVL.

The chain is built from TRBV5-6 and TRBJ2-1; a possible D gene is TRBD2 (6 bases). The germline V gene encodes CDR1 SGHDT and CDR2 YYEEEE. The CDR3 covers 15 residues. V dropped 3 bases and J dropped 2 bases, with 12 bases sitting between them. Here the CDR3 DNA reads TGTGCCAGCAGCTGGCTTGGCGGGGCCTACAATGAGCAGTTCTTC. This gives the protein CASSWLGGAYNEQFF.

This chain joins TRBV30 and TRBJ2-7, with no clear D. Germline V gene lookup returns CDR1 GTSNPN and CDR2 SVGIG (reference sequence). This CDR3 has 13 amino acids. V was pared by 2 bases and J by 4 bases, with 12 bases between. CDR3 in amino acids: CAWSLGSKYEQYF. CDR3 in DNA: TGTGCCTGGAGTCTAGGCAGTAAGTACGAGCAGTACTTC.

The CDR3: CASSLGQGPTEAFF. DNA for the CDR3: TGCGCCAGCAGCTTAGGACAGGGCCCCACTGAAGCTTTCTTT. The chain combines TRBV5-1 with TRBJ1-1, with 8 bases aligning to TRBD1. With 2 bases clipped from V and 4 bases from J, the junction kept 4 bases outside the gene matches. This CDR3 region has 14 residues. In germline, CDR1 is SGHRS, CDR2 YFSETQ.

CDR3 bases: TGTGCCAGCAGCTTAGTCTTTCGTATGGCGGGAGGGCCAGATACGCAGTATTTT. It yields the protein CASSLVFRMAGGPDTQYF. This chain uses TRBV7-9 with TRBJ2-3; 9 bases fit TRBD2. Germline V lookup: CDR1 SEHNR, CDR2 FQNEAQ (reference sequence). This CDR3 has 18 residues. Unmatched junction bases numbered 12, after V lost 1 base and J lost 4 bases.

The J gene is TRBJ2-3, the V gene TRBV7-9, with D perhaps matching TRBD1 (6 bases). The CDR3 runs 13 residues. Trimming took 6 bases from V and 0 from J, leaving 7 bases between them. Germline assignment: CDR1 SEHNR and CDR2 FQNEAQ (reference sequence). The CDR3 region has the DNA TGTGCCAGCAGGGGGGCGAGCACAGATACGCAGTATTTT. This codes for CASRGASTDTQYF. Combining the CDR3 with reference TRBV7-9 and TRBJ2-3 gives the whole variable domain DTGVSQNPRHKITKRGQNVTFRCDPISEHNRLYWYRQTLGQGPEFLTYFQNEAQLEKSRLLSDRFSAERPKGSFSTLEIQRTEQGDSAMYLCASRGASTDTQYFGPGTRLTVL.

V usage is TRBV4-1 and J usage is TRBJ1-2; D is undetermined. The CDR3 spans 14 residues. V gave up 0 bases and J gave up 5 bases, with 10 bases separating them. Germline V gene sequence: CDR1 MGHRA, CDR2 YSYEKL. In nucleotides, the CDR3 is TGCGCCAGCAGCCAAGATCCACGGTCATATGGCTACACCTTC. Amino acid sequence: CASSQDPRSYGYTF.

This sequence joins TRBV19 and TRBJ2-5; 7 bases align to TRBD2. CDR3 length equals 13 residues. Germline V gives CDR1 LNHDA, CDR2 SQIVND (reference sequence). V shed 5 bases and J 5 bases; nucleotides not matched to a gene: 5. The CDR3 region is CASSVAGGETQYF. The CDR3 DNA reads TGTGCCAGTAGTGTAGCGGGTGGGGAGACCCAGTACTTC. Filled out from reference TRBV19 and TRBJ2-5, the complete variable domain reads DGGITQSPKYLFRKEGQNVTLSCEQNLNHDAMYWYRQDPGQGLRLIYYSQIVNDFQKGDIAEGYSVSREKKESFPLTVTSAQKNPTAFYLCASSVAGGETQYFGPGTRLLVL.

CDR3 coding DNA: TGTGCCACCAGCAGCGGACAGGGCGTAGCTGAAGCTTTCTTT. This encodes CATSSGQGVAEAFF. The chain uses TRBV15 and TRBJ1-1, with 8 bases identical to TRBD1. The trim removed 3 bases at V and 6 bases at J, leaving 6 bases unmatched. CDR1 is LNHNV, CDR2 YYDKDF, per germline (reference sequence). This CDR3 comprises 14 residues.

The sample holds one count of this clone. V and J are TRBV27 and TRBJ1-1; no clear D gene. V was shortened by 7 bases and J by 5 bases, with 8 bases between the two germline ends. This CDR3 spans 11 amino acids. Germline CDR1 is MNHEY and CDR2 is SMNVEV (reference sequence). CDR3 residues: CASNRGTEAFF. The CDR3 coding sequence is TGTGCCAGCAACCGGGGAACTGAAGCTTTCTTT.

The chain carries TRBV19 and TRBJ1-5; 9 positions agree with TRBD1. CDR1 and CDR2 (germline): LNHDA, SQIVND (reference sequence). J gave up 5 bases and V 3 bases, and 5 bases lay outside the gene matches. The CDR3 runs 15 residues. For the CDR3, the DNA is TGTGCCAGTAGTATCCCGGGACAGGGTCATCAGCCCCAGCATTTT. Its protein product is CASSIPGQGHQPQHF.

The chain carries TRBV7-9 and TRBJ2-3, with 13 bases that match TRBD2. Losses at the gene ends were 5 bases for V and 2 bases for J; bases not matched to a gene: 10. Per germline, CDR1 SEHNR and CDR2 FQNEAQ (reference sequence). CDR3 length: 18 amino acids. CDR3 bases: TGTGCCAGCAGCATTCGAAGACTAGCGGGAGGCCCCACAGATACGCAGTATTTT. It specifies CASSIRRLAGGPTDTQYF.

V gene TRBV20-1 combines with J gene TRBJ1-1; D remains ambiguous. Trimming took 1 base from V and 9 from J, leaving 9 bases between them. The CDR3 runs to 11 residues. Germline loops: CDR1 DFQATT, CDR2 SNEGSKA (reference sequence). The CDR3 loop reads CSARVERKAFF. For the CDR3, the DNA is TGCAGTGCTAGAGTAGAGAGAAAAGCTTTCTTT.

Only one count was recorded for this clone. V gene TRBV4-1 combines with J gene TRBJ1-2, with D perhaps TRBD1 (5 bases). The V gene lost 1 base and the J gene lost 6 bases, with 9 bases spanning the gap. The CDR3 has 13 amino acids. Germline V gives CDR1 MGHRA, CDR2 YSYEKL. DNA for the CDR3: TGCGCCAGCAGCCAAGTGGGAGGGGATGGCTACACCTTC. Its protein is CASSQVGGDGYTF.

V is TRBV19 and J is TRBJ2-7, with D maybe TRBD2 (6 bases). This CDR3 comprises 15 residues. V was shortened by 4 bases and J by 0 bases, with 13 bases between the two germline ends. Looked up from germline, CDR1 is LNHDA and CDR2 is SQIVND (reference sequence). The CDR3 spells CASSTGLRNSYEQYF. DNA for the CDR3: TGTGCCAGTAGTACGGGACTCCGTAACTCCTACGAGCAGTACTTC. The full variable domain, completed using reference TRBV19 and TRBJ2-7, is DGGITQSPKYLFRKEGQNVTLSCEQNLNHDAMYWYRQDPGQGLRLIYYSQIVNDFQKGDIAEGYSVSREKKESFPLTVTSAQKNPTAFYLCASSTGLRNSYEQYFGPGTRLTVT.

The chain couples TRBV6-5 to TRBJ2-2; D is possibly TRBD2 (5 bases). The CDR3 is 14 amino acids. With 4 bases removed from V and 1 base from J, the gap between germline ends came to 7 bases. Looked up from germline, CDR1 is MNHEY and CDR2 is SVGAGI. The CDR3 nucleotides read TGTGCCAGCAGTTGGACTGGGAACACCGGGGAGCTGTTTTTT. Its protein is CASSWTGNTGELFF.

This chain connects TRBV7-2 to TRBJ2-7; no clear D. Germline CDR1 and CDR2: SGHTA and FQGNSA. The V gene lost 5 bases and the J gene lost 0 bases, with 2 bases spanning the gap. This CDR3 spans 11 amino acids. The CDR3 here is CASSLSYEQYF. CDR3 nucleotide sequence: TGTGCCAGCAGCCTCTCCTACGAGCAGTACTTC.

Of note for this clone: The sample carries other DNA sequences with the same CDR3. The chain is built from TRBV28 and TRBJ2-7, with D tentatively TRBD1 (7 bases). Trimming pared 2 bases from V and 4 bases from J, leaving 12 bases between. Germline CDR1 MDHEN, CDR2 SYDVKM. This CDR3 has 14 residues. CDR3 loop: CASSLRQGGYEQYF. CDR3 in DNA: TGTGCCAGCAGTTTACGGCAGGGGGGTTACGAGCAGTACTTC.